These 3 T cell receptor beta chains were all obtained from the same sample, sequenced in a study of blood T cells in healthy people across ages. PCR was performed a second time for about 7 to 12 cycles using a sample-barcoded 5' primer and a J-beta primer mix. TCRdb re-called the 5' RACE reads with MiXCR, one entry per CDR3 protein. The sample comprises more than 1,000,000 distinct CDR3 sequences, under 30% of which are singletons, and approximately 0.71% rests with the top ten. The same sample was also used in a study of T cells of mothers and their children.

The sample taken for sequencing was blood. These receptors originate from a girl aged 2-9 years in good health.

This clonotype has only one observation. The CDR3, as DNA: TGCAGTGCTTCCTTTGAGGCGGGAGCGCTCCACGAGCAGTACTTC. As protein: CSASFEAGALHEQYF. The rearrangement links TRBV20-1 to TRBJ2-7; 7 bases match TRBD2. Germline CDR1 reads DFQATT; CDR2 reads SNEGSKA (reference sequence). V lost 5 bases to trimming and J lost 5 bases; unmatched junction nucleotides: 15. This CDR3 comprises 15 residues.

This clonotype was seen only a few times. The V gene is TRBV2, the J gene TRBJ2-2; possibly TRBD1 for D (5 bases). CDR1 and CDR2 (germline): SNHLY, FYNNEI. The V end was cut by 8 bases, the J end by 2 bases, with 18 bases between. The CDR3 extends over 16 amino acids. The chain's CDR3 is CASLKGQGINTGELFF. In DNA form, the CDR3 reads TGTGCCAGCTTGAAGGGGCAGGGTATTAACACCGGGGAGCTGTTTTTT.

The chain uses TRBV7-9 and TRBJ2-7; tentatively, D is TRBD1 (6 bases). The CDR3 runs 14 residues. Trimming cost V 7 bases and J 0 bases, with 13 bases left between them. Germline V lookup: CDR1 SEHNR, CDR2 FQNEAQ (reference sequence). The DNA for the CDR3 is TGTGCCAGCACTCAGGCAGGGGTCTCCTACGAGCAGTACTTC. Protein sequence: CASTQAGVSYEQYF. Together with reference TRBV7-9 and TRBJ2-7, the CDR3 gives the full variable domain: DTGVSQNPRHKITKRGQNVTFRCDPISEHNRLYWYRQTLGQGPEFLTYFQNEAQLEKSRLLSDRFSAERPKGSFSTLEIQRTEQGDSAMYLCASTQAGVSYEQYFGPGTRLTVT.